Included here is one T cell receptor (beta chain) sequence, with context. Its specificity is unknown. One junction end disagrees with the germline gene, perhaps due to a read error. The template for TCR beta VDJ and CDR3 sequence profiling was genomic DNA. TCRdb independently ran MiXCR on the reads; one entry per CDR3 protein. The table records 160,000 or so distinct CDR3 sequences, roughly 48% of them present only once. This sample was taken from a study of CD8+CD57+ T cells in acquired aplastic anemia. On the study more broadly: Sorted CD4+ and CD8+ cells gave a mean 3.2 ug DNA, range about 0.2 to 27.4 ug. Study findings and constraints: Patients and controls were found to share 25 to 35 CD8+ CDR3 sequences. Significant differences in CD8+ Simpson's diversity were not observed between patients and controls.

Before being chosen for sequencing, patients had shown CD8+CD57+ cell expansion by flow cytometry. This CDR3 is 15 amino acids long. Per the germline V gene, CDR1 is SSHAT and CDR2 is FNYEAQ (reference sequence). The sequencing sample was made of sorted CD4+, CD8+, or CD8+CD57+ T cells (not recorded which) from PBMCs. The chain joins TRBV7-7 to TRBJ1-3, with TRBD1 as a possible D gene (5 bases). This TCR came from a human donor with aplastic anemia. This CDR3 reads CASSIDSSSGNTIYF. In nucleotides, the CDR3 is TGTGCTAGCAGCATTGACAGCAGCTCTGGAAACACCATATATTTT.